Below are 23 T cell receptor beta chains sequenced from a single sample in a study of tumor-infiltrating lymphocytes in primary liver carcinoma. TCR beta cDNA came from roughly 550 ng total RNA, primed with a constant-region primer. For TCR beta, libraries were produced by three nested multiplex PCR rounds using slightly modified ARM-PCR. Forward primers for TRBV1-TRBV30 and a C-beta reverse primer served the first two PCR rounds, at about 9 cycles each. TCRdb reprocessed the multiplex PCR reads via MiXCR and lists one record per CDR3 protein. The sample shows 40,000 to 50,000 distinct CDR3 sequences, around 79% of them seen only once. Co-extracted RNA and DNA came from about 19-30 mg of unsorted bulk tissue. The material sequenced was liver tumor tissue from sampling region 3. The subset: tumor region T3, left-lateral pole. The receptors were sampled from a man aged 40-55 years with primary liver carcinoma and hepatitis B virus infection.

Comment on this clonotype: A much bigger clone sits one base away, suggesting this may be a read error. This chain connects TRBV21-1 to TRBJ1-6. TRBV21-1 is recorded as a pseudogene. The CDR3 extends over 18 amino acids. CDR3 sequence (DNA): TGTGCCAGCAGCAGAGAAGGGCAGGCTACCCTAAAAAATTCACCCCTCCACTTT. Amino acids: CASSREGQATLKNSPLHF.

J is TRBJ2-1 and V is TRBV11-2; D is uncertain. This CDR3 has 16 amino acids. V was cut by 3 bases and J by 9 bases, with 21 bases left in between. Germline-derived CDR1 and CDR2 are SGHAT and FQNNGV. The CDR3 protein is CASSLGIGLAVGEQFF. In DNA form, the CDR3 reads TGTGCCAGCAGCTTGGGTATCGGATTAGCCGTGGGTGAGCAGTTCTTC.

This clonotype was seen a few times. A much larger clonotype is one base distant, so this may be a read error. This sequence joins TRBV5-8 and TRBJ2-1, with TRBD1 matching 10 bases. V lost 3 bases to trimming and J lost 9 bases; unmatched junction nucleotides: 9. Germline V gene data show CDR1 as SGHTS and CDR2 as YDEGEE. The CDR3 loop spans 15 amino acids. For the CDR3, the DNA is TGTGCCAGCAGCTCCTGGACAGGGGGTTTCGGTGAGCAGTTCTTC. Translation gives CASSSWTGGFGEQFF.

Note on this clonotype: A single base separates this from a much larger clone, so it may be a read error. This sequence joins TRBV28 and TRBJ1-1; 10 bases are shared with TRBD1. The CDR3 is 15 amino acids. Germline CDR1 reads MDHEN; CDR2 reads SYDVKM. Unmatched junction bases numbered 5, after V lost 7 bases and J lost 0 bases. The CDR3 protein is CASTPGTGVNTEAFF. Here the CDR3 DNA reads TGTGCCAGCACTCCCGGGACAGGGGTGAACACTGAAGCTTTCTTT.

The rearrangement links TRBV10-1 to TRBJ2-1; D is ambiguous. In germline, CDR1 is WNHNN, CDR2 SYGVQD (reference sequence). With 4 bases removed from V and 8 bases from J, the gap between germline ends came to 18 bases. This CDR3 is built from 15 residues. In DNA, the CDR3 is TGCGCCAGCAGTGTGTCGATCTATCCCCTCGATGAGCAGTTCTTC. Protein product: CASSVSIYPLDEQFF.

The chain couples TRBV29-1 to TRBJ2-5; TRBD2 agrees at 8 bases. Germline-derived CDR1 and CDR2 are SQVTM and ANQGSEA. This CDR3 is built from 13 residues. CDR3 nucleotide sequence: TGCGGCGCTTTTAGCGGGGACCAAGAGACCCAGTACTTC. Protein product: CGAFSGDQETQYF.

About this clonotype: An end of the junction differs from the germline gene, which may be a read error. The chain combines TRBV13 with TRBJ1-5, with TRBD1 matching 9 bases. Germline V gives CDR1 PRHDT, CDR2 FYEKMQ (reference sequence). The CDR3 loop spans 14 amino acids. Here the CDR3 DNA reads TGTACCAGCAGCTTAGGGGACAGGGATCGGCCCCAGCATTTT. Translated, it gives CTSSLGDRDRPQHF.

The V gene is TRBV4-1, the J gene TRBJ2-3; TRBD2 might be the D (7 bases). The CDR3 is 17 residues long. Trimming cost V 4 bases and J 4 bases, with 21 bases left between them. Germline CDR1 and CDR2: MGHRA and YSYEKL. The CDR3 DNA reads TGCGCCAGCAGCCCCCCTAGGGGGGCGGGAGTTTCAGATACGCAGTATTTT. This encodes CASSPPRGAGVSDTQYF.

This clonotype was detected only once. The junction shows a germline mismatch at one end, possibly a read error. J is TRBJ2-2 and V is TRBV6-1; a weak D match, TRBD2 (5 bases). CDR1 and CDR2 from the germline V gene are MNHNS and SASEGT. The CDR3 extends over 16 amino acids. The CDR3 loop is CASSETGFANTGQLFF. The CDR3 region has the DNA TGTGCCAGCAGTGAAACGGGGTTCGCGAACACCGGGCAGCTGTTTTTC.

Note on this clonotype: The CDR3 end shows no conserved phenylalanine or tryptophan, and so a read error is likely. The rearrangement uses TRBV7-9 and TRBJ2-6, with D perhaps matching TRBD2 (6 bases). Germline V gene sequence: CDR1 SEHNR, CDR2 FQNEAQ (reference sequence). V shed 7 bases and J shed 0 bases, with 10 bases lying between them. The CDR3 is 15 amino acids. CDR3 sequence (DNA): TGTGCCAGCACGGGGGAAGACTCTGGGGCCAACGTCCTGACTATC. Encoded protein: CASTGEDSGANVLTI.

Details on this clonotype: Relative to the germline gene, one junction end is altered; a read error may explain this. The rearrangement links TRBV19 to TRBJ2-7; TRBD1 matches at 7 bases. The CDR3 runs to 13 residues. Germline V lookup: CDR1 LNHDA, CDR2 SQIVND (reference sequence). CDR3 nucleotides: TGTGTCAGTAGTACACAAGACAGGGCAGAGCAGTACTTC. It codes for CVSSTQDRAEQYF. The full variable domain, with the rest looked up from reference TRBV19 and TRBJ2-7, is DGGITQSPKYLFRKEGQNVTLSCEQNLNHDAMYWYRQDPGQGLRLIYYSQIVNDFQKGDIAEGYSVSREKKESFPLTVTSAQKNPTAFYLCVSSTQDRAEQYFGPGTRLTVT.

This clonotype turned up a few times. A clone one base away is much larger, so this may be a read error. The CDR3 bases are TGTGCCAGCAGTTCTTCACAGGGCCAAGGGACCCAGTACTTC. Residues: CASSSSQGQGTQYF. This chain links TRBV6-5 with TRBJ2-5; TRBD1 is a possible D gene (6 bases). The CDR3 sequence is 14 residues long. Germline V gene sequence: CDR1 MNHEY, CDR2 SVGAGI.

Concerning this clonotype: At one end the junction does not follow the germline gene, possibly because of a read error. V and J are TRBV12-3 or TRBV12-4 and TRBJ2-7, with a weak D call TRBD1 (6 bases). The CDR3 length is 14 residues. The CDR3 nucleotides read TGTACCAGCAGTTTAAGTGGGGGCTCCTACGGGCAGTACTTC. It specifies CTSSLSGGSYGQYF.

This clonotype was counted at least ten times. The chain is built from TRBV28 and TRBJ2-7; no definite D call. This CDR3 is 15 amino acids long. Trimming cost V 0 bases and J 0 bases, with 9 bases left between them. Germline CDR1 MDHEN, CDR2 SYDVKM. CDR3 coding DNA: TGTGCCAGCAGTTTATGGTCCAGCAGCTCCTACGAGCAGTACTTC. Protein: CASSLWSSSSYEQYF. The full variable domain, its missing parts supplied by reference TRBV28 and TRBJ2-7, is DVKVTQSSRYLVKRTGEKVFLECVQDMDHENMFWYRQDPGLGLRLIYFSYDVKMKEKGDIPEGYSVSREKKERFSLILESASTNQTSMYLCASSLWSSSSYEQYFGPGTRLTVT.

In the case of this clonotype: One junction end does not reproduce the germline sequence, and a read error may be involved. The chain has TRBV4-1 and TRBJ1-6, with D tentatively TRBD1 (6 bases). This CDR3 contains 16 residues. Germline V gene lookup returns CDR1 MGHRA and CDR2 YSYEKL. CDR3 protein: CARSHPTGKANSPLHF. The DNA for the CDR3 is TGCGCCAGGAGCCATCCCACAGGGAAGGCTAATTCACCCCTCCACTTT.

With respect to this clonotype: At one end, the junction sequence differs from germline, possibly due to a read error. This chain connects TRBV11-2 to TRBJ1-2, with D uncertain. There are 14 residues in the CDR3. CDR1 is SGHAT and CDR2 is FQNNGV in the germline V gene. The CDR3 coding sequence is TGTGCCAGCAGCCCAGCCGACGTGGACTATGGCTACACATTC. Translating it yields CASSPADVDYGYTF. The full variable domain, completed using reference TRBV11-2 and TRBJ1-2, is EAGVAQSPRYKIIEKRQSVAFWCNPISGHATLYWYQQILGQGPKLLIQFQNNGVVDDSQLPKDRFSAERLKGVDSTLKIQPAKLEDSAVYLCASSPADVDYGYTFGSGTRLTVV.

The chain is built from TRBV7-9 and TRBJ2-2; no clear D. The CDR3 is 14 amino acids. V was pared by 5 bases and J by 8 bases, with 15 bases between. Germline V CDR1 and CDR2: SEHNR, FQNEAQ (reference sequence). The chain's CDR3 is CASSPTEWGGELFF. The CDR3 bases are TGTGCCAGCAGCCCCACCGAATGGGGTGGGGAGCTGTTTTTT.

The chain employs TRBV11-2 and TRBJ2-7, with D possibly TRBD1 on 5 matching bases. CDR1 and CDR2 (germline): SGHAT, FQNNGV. This CDR3 comprises 13 residues. Trimming took 8 bases from V and 6 from J, leaving 17 bases between them. This chain's CDR3 is CASPKGAPCEQYF. The CDR3 region has the DNA TGTGCCAGCCCCAAAGGGGCGCCTTGCGAGCAGTACTTC.

About this clonotype itself: With a much larger clone just one base away, this may be a read error. The chain employs TRBV7-9 and TRBJ2-6; TRBD1 matches at 7 bases. J was trimmed by 0 bases and V by 5 bases; bases with no gene match: 7. The CDR3 has 17 amino acids. Looked up from germline, CDR1 is SEHNR and CDR2 is FQNEAQ (reference sequence). The CDR3 sequence: CASSPQQGLSGANVLTF. The CDR3 DNA follows: TGTGCCAGCAGCCCCCAACAGGGGCTCTCTGGGGCCAACGTCCTGACTTTC.

Of note for this clonotype: The germline gene is not matched at one end of the junction; a read error may be the cause. The J gene is TRBJ2-1, the V gene TRBV4-2; D may be TRBD2 (5 bases). CDR1 is LGHNA and CDR2 is YNFKEQ in the germline V gene. The CDR3 consists of 14 residues. CDR3 bases: TGTACCAGCAGCCAAGTACTAGTGGGAGTTGAGCAGTTATTC. Translated: CTSSQVLVGVEQLF.

The sample holds many counts of this clonotype. The chain couples TRBV14 to TRBJ2-2; D remains unclear. The CDR3 sequence is 13 residues long. V was shortened by 4 bases and J by 1 base, with 4 bases between the two germline ends. Germline CDR1 reads SGHDN; CDR2 reads FVKESK. The CDR3 is CASSPLNTGELFF. CDR3 coding DNA: TGTGCCAGCAGCCCTTTGAACACCGGGGAGCTGTTTTTT.

This clonotype showed up just a few times. The genes are TRBV2 and TRBJ2-3; either TRBD1 or TRBD2 may supply D (6 bases each). Trimming shortened V by 8 bases and J by 6 bases, and 15 bases separated the two germline ends. CDR1 is SNHLY, CDR2 FYNNEI, per germline. The CDR3 consists of 13 residues. CDR3 residues: CASLRTGGDTQYF. CDR3 DNA: TGTGCCAGCTTACGCACCGGGGGCGATACGCAGTATTTT.

The rearrangement uses TRBV19 and TRBJ1-5, with D maybe TRBD1 (5 bases). Germline V CDR1 and CDR2: LNHDA, SQIVND (reference sequence). Deletions cut 7 bases from V and 5 bases from J, with 15 bases between. The CDR3 is 14 residues long. The CDR3 nucleotides are TGTGCCAGTACAAATAGGGGCCATGATCAGCCCCAGCATTTT. Amino acid sequence: CASTNRGHDQPQHF.